The entry below gives a single T cell receptor (beta chain) sequence along with its context. The CDR3 consists of 16 residues. V was pared by 5 bases and J by 5 bases, with 11 bases of the junction left unmatched. Germline lookup yields CDR1 SGHVS and CDR2 FNYEAQ. The data belong to a study of blood T cell repertoires in COVID-19. Libraries were prepared by immunoSEQ multiplex PCR; TCRdb keeps only in-frame clonotypes and omits some of them. The sample includes approximately 140,000 clones, 82% of them seen just once. The chain couples TRBV7-6 to TRBJ1-4, with TRBD1 matching 7 bases. The sequence was collected from a human donor with acute or convalescent COVID-19. The donor label of this sample is uncertain. Sequencing was done on a sample of peripheral blood. The CDR3 DNA reads TGTGCCAGCAGCATACTATCAGGGGGAGAGAATGAAAAACTGTTTTTT. The encoded protein is CASSILSGGENEKLFF.